A selection of T cell receptor beta chains follows, all from one sample in a study of T cell responses to AZD1222 COVID-19 vaccine. Clones were read by immunoSEQ multiplex PCR, and TCRdb kept only the in-frame ones, dropping some. The profile shows about 150,000 clones, about 90% of them singletons. Sequencing was performed on peripheral blood, taken on day 0 of AZD1222 vaccination. Receptors originate from an adult in good health. CDR3s include the opening cysteine and the closing phenylalanine or tryptophan. The order of the fields is CDR3 DNA, CDR3 protein, J gene, D gene, CDR3 length, clone size, V gene. D genes are given only for firm matches. Not every row has a clone size; where given, it reads once, few, many or a size class.

cdr3_nt: TGTGCCAGCAGCCCGAGTGGGGCGCGAACTCTGGATACGCAGTATTTT; cdr3_aa: CASSPSGARTLDTQYF; j_call: TRBJ2-3; d_call: .; cdr3_length: 16; clone_size: .; v_call: TRBV9
cdr3_nt: TGTGCCAGCAGTCCCGGGACCGCGGGGCCTTACTATGGCTACACCTTC; cdr3_aa: CASSPGTAGPYYGYTF; j_call: TRBJ1-2; d_call: .; cdr3_length: 16; clone_size: .; v_call: TRBV27
cdr3_nt: TGTGCCAGCAGCTCCCCGGGGGACTACGAGCAGTACTTC; cdr3_aa: CASSSPGDYEQYF; j_call: TRBJ2-7; d_call: .; cdr3_length: 13; clone_size: .; v_call: TRBV5-4
cdr3_nt: TGTGCCAGCAGCCGCGGGCTAGCGGGAGTGACTAGCACAGATACGCAGTATTTT; cdr3_aa: CASSRGLAGVTSTDTQYF; j_call: TRBJ2-3; d_call: TRBD2; cdr3_length: 18; clone_size: once; v_call: TRBV3-1/TRBV3-2
cdr3_nt: TGTGCCAGCAGTTCAGGAGTTAGGGGGGCGAACACTGAAGCTTTCTTT; cdr3_aa: CASSSGVRGANTEAFF; j_call: TRBJ1-1; d_call: .; cdr3_length: 16; clone_size: .; v_call: TRBV27
cdr3_nt: TGCGCCAGCAGCCAAGACCCCAGGAATGCCTACGAGCAGTACTTC; cdr3_aa: CASSQDPRNAYEQYF; j_call: TRBJ2-7; d_call: .; cdr3_length: 15; clone_size: .; v_call: TRBV4-3
cdr3_nt: TGCGCCAGCAGCCCAGGGACAGGGGGAGGGGTCCAAGAGACCCAGTACTTC; cdr3_aa: CASSPGTGGGVQETQYF; j_call: TRBJ2-5; d_call: TRBD1; cdr3_length: 17; clone_size: .; v_call: TRBV5-1
cdr3_nt: TGTGCCATCAGTGATAGGCGGGAGACCCAGTACTTC; cdr3_aa: CAISDRRETQYF; j_call: TRBJ2-5; d_call: .; cdr3_length: 12; clone_size: .; v_call: TRBV10-3
cdr3_nt: TGTGCCAGCAGTGAATTGGGGAGGGGCGGCCAGAACACTGAAGCTTTCTTT; cdr3_aa: CASSELGRGGQNTEAFF; j_call: TRBJ1-1; d_call: .; cdr3_length: 17; clone_size: .; v_call: TRBV25-1
cdr3_nt: TGTGCCAGCTCACCCGGGGGGGGGAACACTGAAGCTTTCTTT; cdr3_aa: CASSPGGGNTEAFF; j_call: TRBJ1-1; d_call: .; cdr3_length: 14; clone_size: .; v_call: TRBV18
cdr3_nt: TGTGCCAGCAGCTCGCCAACAGGGGAGTACGAGCAGTACTTC; cdr3_aa: CASSSPTGEYEQYF; j_call: TRBJ2-7; d_call: TRBD1; cdr3_length: 14; clone_size: .; v_call: TRBV5-4
cdr3_nt: TGTGCCAGCAGCTGGGGGGGGGCGCGAAGTCAGCCCCAGCATTTT; cdr3_aa: CASSWGGARSQPQHF; j_call: TRBJ1-5; d_call: .; cdr3_length: 15; clone_size: .; v_call: TRBV7-2
cdr3_nt: TGTGCCAGCAGCCAAGATTTGGGGCTGGGGGGAAACACCATATATTTT; cdr3_aa: CASSQDLGLGGNTIYF; j_call: TRBJ1-3; d_call: .; cdr3_length: 16; clone_size: .; v_call: TRBV3-1/TRBV3-2
cdr3_nt: TGTGCCAGCAGTCTAGGGGCTAGCAATCAGCCCCAGCATTTT; cdr3_aa: CASSLGASNQPQHF; j_call: TRBJ1-5; d_call: .; cdr3_length: 14; clone_size: .; v_call: TRBV7-9
cdr3_nt: TGTGCCAGCTCCCTTGACAGGGTCTCACCCCTCCACTTT; cdr3_aa: CASSLDRVSPLHF; j_call: TRBJ1-6; d_call: TRBD1; cdr3_length: 13; clone_size: .; v_call: TRBV18
cdr3_nt: TGTGCCAGCAGCGCCCCCCGGGACAGCTACGAGCAGTACTTC; cdr3_aa: CASSAPRDSYEQYF; j_call: TRBJ2-7; d_call: TRBD1; cdr3_length: 14; clone_size: .; v_call: TRBV5-6
cdr3_nt: TGTGCCAGCCGGGGGGGGGCCTCCTACGAGCAGTACTTC; cdr3_aa: CASRGGASYEQYF; j_call: TRBJ2-7; d_call: TRBD2; cdr3_length: 13; clone_size: few; v_call: TRBV6-5
cdr3_nt: TGTGCCAGCAGCTTAGTTCGCCCGGGAAAAGATACGCAGTATTTT; cdr3_aa: CASSLVRPGKDTQYF; j_call: TRBJ2-3; d_call: .; cdr3_length: 15; clone_size: once; v_call: TRBV7-9
cdr3_nt: TGTGCCACAACGAGCGGGAGGGCCTCCTACAATGAGCAGTTCTTC; cdr3_aa: CATTSGRASYNEQFF; j_call: TRBJ2-1; d_call: TRBD2; cdr3_length: 15; clone_size: .; v_call: TRBV7-2
cdr3_nt: TGTGCCAGCAGTGAAGCGCAACTGGACTTC; cdr3_aa: CASSEAQLDF; j_call: TRBJ2-5; d_call: .; cdr3_length: 10; clone_size: .; v_call: TRBV6-1